These 23 T cell receptor beta chains originate from one sample sequenced in a study of shared clonotypes between healthy human individuals (dated by TCRdb to between 2020 and 2021). Library preparation was by the immunoSEQ multiplex PCR assay. This immuneACCESS table, as held by TCRdb, lists in-frame sequences with V and J called but not all clones. Of the missing ones, under half trace to an unresolved V gene in checked studies; the others have no known cause. For this sample the table gives a few hundred thousand clones, of which around 97% were detected only once. The top ten constitute about 0.06% of the sample. Sequenced input: naive CD4+ T cells sorted from blood. What the cell subset or site label conveys for this sample: CD45RA+ positively selected. All receptors come from a woman in her thirties in good health.

The chain uses TRBV19 and TRBJ2-1; 9 bases are a match to TRBD1. The CDR3 extends over 14 amino acids. CDR1 is LNHDA, CDR2 SQIVND, per germline (reference sequence). Germline trimming cut 8 bases from V and 3 bases from J; bases unmatched to any gene: 5. The CDR3 DNA reads as TGTGCCAGTGTGGCGGACAGGGGCTACAATGAGCAGTTCTTC. Translating it yields CASVADRGYNEQFF.

The V gene is TRBV30, the J gene TRBJ2-1, with D perhaps TRBD1 or TRBD2 (6 bases each). CDR1 and CDR2 (germline): GTSNPN, SVGIG (reference sequence). The CDR3 has 12 amino acids. V gave up 1 base and J gave up 12 bases, with 13 bases separating them. This CDR3 reads CAWSAGGGWQFF. CDR3 in DNA: TGTGCCTGGAGTGCCGGAGGGGGGTGGCAGTTCTTC.

The V and J genes are TRBV7-8 and TRBJ2-2, with a tentative D call TRBD2 (5 bases). Germline-derived CDR1 and CDR2 are SGHVS and FQNEAQ. The CDR3 spans 17 residues. Trimming shortened V by 4 bases and J by 9 bases, and 24 bases separated the two germline ends. The CDR3 DNA is TGTGCCAGCAGCTCGACCGTGAGCCCCGAACTAGGCCGGGAGCTGTTTTTT. Protein: CASSSTVSPELGRELFF.

CDR3 amino acids: CASSHIRTETQYF. The CDR3 bases are TGCGCCAGCAGCCATATCCGGACCGAGACCCAGTACTTC. The chain uses TRBV4-1 and TRBJ2-5; D remains ambiguous. The CDR3 runs to 13 residues. Per the germline V gene, CDR1 is MGHRA and CDR2 is YSYEKL. V lost 3 bases to trimming and J lost 5 bases, with 10 bases between them.

CDR3 DNA sequence: TGTGCCAGCAGTGTGACCCCCACAGATACGCAGTATTTT. It specifies CASSVTPTDTQYF. V usage is TRBV27 and J usage is TRBJ2-3; D unresolved. Germline loops: CDR1 MNHEY, CDR2 SMNVEV (reference sequence). Trimming left V 5 bases short and J 2 bases short, with 8 bases between. The CDR3 extends over 13 amino acids.

This rearrangement joins TRBV4-1 to TRBJ2-1; TRBD1 matches 11 bases. The germline CDR1 and CDR2 sequences are MGHRA and YSYEKL. The CDR3 consists of 15 residues. J lost 4 bases, V lost 3 bases, and 2 bases had no gene match. This chain's CDR3 is CASSQGTGGYNEQFF. The DNA for the CDR3 is TGCGCCAGCAGCCAGGGGACAGGGGGGTACAATGAGCAGTTCTTC.

The genes are TRBV7-8 and TRBJ1-1; D is unresolved. V was clipped by 3 bases and J by 1 base, with 9 bases between them. CDR1 is SGHVS and CDR2 is FQNEAQ in the germline V gene. The CDR3 is 14 residues long. The CDR3 bases are TGTGCCAGCAGCTTTACAGCGCCGAACACTGAAGCTTTCTTT. Translation gives CASSFTAPNTEAFF.

The table lists this clone with a count of one. This chain links TRBV28 with TRBJ2-3; 11 nucleotides line up with TRBD2. The V gene end was trimmed by 8 bases and the J gene end by 3 bases; junction bases not matched to a gene: 4. From germline, CDR1 is MDHEN and CDR2 SYDVKM. The CDR3 totals 14 residues. The CDR3 loop is CASSASGRTDTQYF. For the CDR3, the DNA is TGTGCCAGCTCTGCTAGCGGGAGGACAGATACGCAGTATTTT.

This chain joins TRBV5-4 and TRBJ2-2; 7 bases agree with TRBD2. The CDR3 extends over 16 amino acids. V lost 3 bases, J lost 0 bases, and 5 bases stayed unmatched. Germline loops: CDR1 SGHNT, CDR2 YYREEE (reference sequence). Here the CDR3 DNA reads TGTGCCAGCAGCTCCCGGACTAGTCCGAACACCGGGGAGCTGTTTTTT. As protein: CASSSRTSPNTGELFF.

This chain joins TRBV19 and TRBJ2-1, with D possibly matching TRBD2 (6 bases). Trimming took off 5 bases at V and 4 bases at J, with 12 bases between the two ends. CDR3 size: 14 residues. Germline CDR1 reads LNHDA; CDR2 reads SQIVND (reference sequence). As DNA, the CDR3 is TGTGCCAGTAGTGGCGGGACGGCGTACAATGAGCAGTTCTTC. It encodes CASSGGTAYNEQFF.

The J gene is TRBJ2-7, the V gene TRBV7-9; 11 bases map to TRBD2. The length of the CDR3 is 18 residues. Trimming took 1 base from V and 3 from J; bases not matched to a gene: 11. In germline, CDR1 is SEHNR, CDR2 FQNEAQ (reference sequence). The CDR3 sequence is CASSLVWTSGYGVYEQYF. The DNA of the CDR3 is TGTGCCAGCAGCTTAGTTTGGACTAGCGGGTATGGGGTCTACGAGCAGTACTTC.

The genes are TRBV2 and TRBJ1-1, with a possible D match to TRBD1 (6 bases). This CDR3 is 14 amino acids long. Germline V lookup: CDR1 SNHLY, CDR2 FYNNEI. Trimming left V 3 bases short and J 1 base short, with 9 bases between. The chain's CDR3 is CASSERDKNTEAFF. DNA of the CDR3: TGTGCCAGCAGTGAGAGGGACAAGAACACTGAAGCTTTCTTT.

The chain couples TRBV7-9 to TRBJ2-3, with 11 bases aligning to TRBD2. V dropped 2 bases and J dropped 5; count of bases not matched to a gene: 15. The CDR3 covers 19 residues. CDR1 and CDR2 (germline): SEHNR, FQNEAQ (reference sequence). The CDR3 DNA sequence: TGTGCCAGCAGCTTAAGGTCGGGCACTAGCGGGAGATTCAAAGATACGCAGTATTTT. Its translation is CASSLRSGTSGRFKDTQYF.

The rearrangement links TRBV18 to TRBJ2-3; possibly TRBD1 or TRBD2 for D (5 bases each). Germline CDR1 is KGHSH and CDR2 is LQKENI. This CDR3 has 17 amino acids. The V end was cut by 5 bases, the J end by 4 bases, with 22 bases between. The CDR3 spells CASSAGGVRMGADTQYF. CDR3 in DNA: TGTGCCAGCTCAGCAGGTGGAGTGAGGATGGGGGCAGATACGCAGTATTTT.

The CDR3 loop is CASSRDMASGNTIYF. CDR3 in DNA: TGTGCCAGCAGCCGCGATATGGCCTCTGGAAACACCATATATTTT. The V gene is TRBV7-2, the J gene TRBJ1-3; D not certain. Trimming removed 5 bases from V and 0 bases from J, with 11 bases in between. The CDR3 is 15 residues long. Germline V gene sequence: CDR1 SGHTA, CDR2 FQGNSA.

The chain carries TRBV28 and TRBJ2-5; possibly TRBD1 for D (5 bases). The J call could be wrong; TRBJ2-7 is a better fit for the DNA end. Germline CDR1 and CDR2: MDHEN and SYDVKM. The CDR3 length is 13 residues. For the CDR3, the DNA is TGTGCCAGCAGTCTAACAGGACCCCGCGAGCAGTACTTC. It translates to CASSLTGPREQYF.

This sequence joins TRBV5-1 and TRBJ2-3, with D unresolved. The length of the CDR3 is 13 residues. Germline loops: CDR1 SGHRS, CDR2 YFSETQ. Deletions cut 4 bases from V and 0 bases from J, with 6 bases between. As DNA, the CDR3 is TGCGCCAGCAGCCTCCATAGCACAGATACGCAGTATTTT. This gives the protein CASSLHSTDTQYF.

This rearrangement joins TRBV5-5 to TRBJ2-7; TRBD2 agrees at 9 bases. CDR3 length equals 16 residues. Germline V lookup: CDR1 SGHKS, CDR2 YYEKEE (reference sequence). The V gene end was trimmed by 4 bases and the J gene end by 0 bases; junction bases not matched to a gene: 8. CDR3 residues: CASSSQGGLASYEQYF. Here the CDR3 DNA reads TGTGCCAGCAGCAGTCAAGGGGGACTAGCCTCCTACGAGCAGTACTTC.

The V and J genes are TRBV10-3 and TRBJ2-5; a possible D gene is TRBD1 (6 bases). This CDR3 is 15 amino acids long. CDR1 is ENHRY and CDR2 is SYGVKD in the germline V gene. Between the trimmed V and J ends, which lost 4 bases and 4 bases, there was a span of 16 bases. The DNA for the CDR3 is TGTGCCATCAGTGGTGGCCAGGGGCGGACAGAGACCCAGTACTTC. It translates to CAISGGQGRTETQYF.

The V call is TRBV9, the J call TRBJ2-2, with TRBD1 matching over 7 bases. Germline V CDR1 and CDR2: SGDLS, YYNGEE. V lost 4 bases and J lost 4; bases outside the gene matches: 10. The CDR3 covers 16 residues. The CDR3 reads CASSSQTGATTGELFF. CDR3 in DNA: TGTGCCAGCAGCTCACAAACAGGGGCTACCACCGGGGAGCTGTTTTTT.

This clone was found once. The chain combines TRBV7-9 with TRBJ2-5; D gene ambiguous. V was pared by 1 base and J by 1 base, with 7 bases between. This CDR3 comprises 14 residues. The germline gives CDR1 SEHNR, CDR2 FQNEAQ (reference sequence). For the CDR3, the DNA is TGTGCCAGCAGCTTAGTTTCCAGCCAAGAGACCCAGTACTTC. Translating gives CASSLVSSQETQYF.

The chain carries TRBV4-1 and TRBJ2-5; D ambiguous. The CDR3 totals 17 residues. CDR1 is MGHRA, CDR2 YSYEKL, per germline. V was cut by 3 bases and J by 3 bases, with 20 bases left in between. CDR3 DNA: TGCGCCAGCAGCCATATAGGCCGGGCACCAGAGAAAGAGACCCAGTACTTC. Translating it yields CASSHIGRAPEKETQYF.

The gene calls are TRBV5-1 and TRBJ2-7; D tentatively fits TRBD1 or TRBD2 (5 bases each). The V end lost 0 bases, the J end lost 7 bases, and 14 bases lay between the germline ends. The CDR3 has 14 amino acids. The germline V gene encodes CDR1 SGHRS and CDR2 YFSETQ. The CDR3 bases are TGCGCCAGCAGCTTGGCGTTCAGGGACGGGGAGCAGTACTTC. This encodes CASSLAFRDGEQYF.